This paragraph covers one TCR beta chain sequence. Its antigen is currently unknown. Using immunoSEQ multiplex PCR, the repertoire was profiled, and TCRdb retains in-frame clones only, with some absent. Altogether about 9,000 clones are present, around 58% being singletons, with the ten largest covering about 29%. This sample was included in a study of T cell repertoires in urothelial bladder cancer. Overall study context: Resected lesion stages: three cT0, three cTa, three cT1, three cT2+. Overall study results and limits: Median T cells were 5,569 in carcinoma and roughly 26,000 in benign specimens. Infiltrating lymphocytes: median 2% in carcinoma versus about 11% in benign specimens.

The germline gives CDR1 SGHTA, CDR2 FQGNSA. J was trimmed by 0 bases and V by 6 bases; bases with no gene match: 6. The CDR3 consists of 15 residues. The TCR was taken from a human donor with urothelial carcinoma. The chain uses TRBV7-2 and TRBJ1-2, with 8 bases fitting TRBD1. Specimen: tumor-infiltrating cells from bladder cancer. The CDR3 DNA sequence: TGTGCCAGCAGTTACCTGGACAGGGCTAACTATGGCTACACCTTC. Its protein is CASSYLDRANYGYTF.